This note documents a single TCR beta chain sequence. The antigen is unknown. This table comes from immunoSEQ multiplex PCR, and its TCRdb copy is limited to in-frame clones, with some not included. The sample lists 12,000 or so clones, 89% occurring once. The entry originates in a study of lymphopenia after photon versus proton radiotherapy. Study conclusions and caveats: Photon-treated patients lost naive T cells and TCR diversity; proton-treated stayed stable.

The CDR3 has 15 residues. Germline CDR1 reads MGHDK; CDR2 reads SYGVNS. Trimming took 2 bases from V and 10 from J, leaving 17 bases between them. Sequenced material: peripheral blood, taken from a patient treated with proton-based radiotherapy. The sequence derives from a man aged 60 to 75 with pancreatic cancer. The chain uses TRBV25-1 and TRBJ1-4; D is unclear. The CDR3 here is CASSEGWQAPGKLFF. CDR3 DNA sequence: TGTGCCAGCAGTGAAGGATGGCAGGCCCCAGGAAAACTGTTTTTT. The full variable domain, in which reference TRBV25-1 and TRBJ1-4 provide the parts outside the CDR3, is EADIYQTPRYLVIGTGKKITLECSQTMGHDKMYWYQQDPGMELHLIHYSYGVNSTEKGDLSSESTVSRIRTEHFPLTLESARPSHTSQYLCASSEGWQAPGKLFFGSGTQLSVL.